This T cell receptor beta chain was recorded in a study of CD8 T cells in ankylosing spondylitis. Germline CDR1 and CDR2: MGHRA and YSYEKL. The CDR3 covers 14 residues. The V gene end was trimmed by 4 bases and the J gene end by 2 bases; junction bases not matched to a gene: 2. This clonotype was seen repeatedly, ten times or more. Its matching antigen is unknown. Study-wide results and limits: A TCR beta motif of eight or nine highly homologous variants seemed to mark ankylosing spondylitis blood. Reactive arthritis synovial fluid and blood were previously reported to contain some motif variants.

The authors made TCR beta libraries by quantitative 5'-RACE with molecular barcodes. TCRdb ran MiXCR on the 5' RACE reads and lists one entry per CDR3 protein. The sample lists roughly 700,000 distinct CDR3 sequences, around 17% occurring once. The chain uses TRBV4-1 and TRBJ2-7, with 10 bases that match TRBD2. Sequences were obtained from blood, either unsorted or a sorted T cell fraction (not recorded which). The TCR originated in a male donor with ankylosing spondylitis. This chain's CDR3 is CASSRLAGTYEQYF. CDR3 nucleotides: TGCGCCAGCAGCCGACTAGCGGGCACCTACGAGCAGTACTTC.